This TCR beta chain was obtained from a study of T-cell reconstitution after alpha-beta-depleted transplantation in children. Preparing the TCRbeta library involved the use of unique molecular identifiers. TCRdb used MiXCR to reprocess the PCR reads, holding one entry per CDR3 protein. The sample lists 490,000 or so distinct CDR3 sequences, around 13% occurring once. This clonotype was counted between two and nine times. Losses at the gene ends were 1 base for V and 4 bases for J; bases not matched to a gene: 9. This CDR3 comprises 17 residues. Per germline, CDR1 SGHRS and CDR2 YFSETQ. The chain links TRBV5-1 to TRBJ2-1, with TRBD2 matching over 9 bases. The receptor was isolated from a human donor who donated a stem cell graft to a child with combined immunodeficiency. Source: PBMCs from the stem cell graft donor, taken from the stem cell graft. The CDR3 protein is CASSLSASGAFYNEQFF. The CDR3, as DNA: TGCGCCAGCAGCTTGTCGGCTAGCGGGGCCTTTTACAATGAGCAGTTCTTC.